These 24 T cell receptor beta chains came from one sample sequenced in a study of T cell changes during pregnancy in multiple sclerosis. Sequenced by immunoSEQ multiplex PCR; TCRdb stores in-frame clones only, minus some. Of 40,000 to 45,000 clones in the sample, 90% to 95% are singletons; the top ten hold approximately 0.61%. This specimen consisted of CD4+ T cells from peripheral blood mononuclear cells, obtained in the third trimester of pregnancy. These receptors came from a female donor with multiple sclerosis, enrolled in a pregnancy study.

This chain connects TRBV9 to TRBJ2-1; TRBD2 is a possible D gene (5 bases). V lost 0 bases, J lost 0 bases, and 10 bases lay in between. The length of the CDR3 is 16 residues. CDR1 is SGDLS, CDR2 YYNGEE, per germline. The CDR3 loop reads CASSVVSRGSYNEQFF. The CDR3 DNA follows: TGTGCCAGCAGCGTAGTGTCACGGGGCTCCTACAATGAGCAGTTCTTC.

The genes are TRBV9 and TRBJ1-1; 9 bases match TRBD1. Germline values: CDR1 SGDLS, CDR2 YYNGEE. The CDR3 is made up of 16 amino acids. The V and J ends lost 3 bases and 1 base, in that order; junction bases with no gene match: 7. CDR3 in amino acids: CASSAGTGTGNTEAFF. The CDR3 DNA follows: TGTGCCAGCAGCGCCGGGACAGGGACGGGGAACACTGAAGCTTTCTTT.

The V and J genes are TRBV2 and TRBJ2-4; 9 bases agree with TRBD1. Germline-derived CDR1 and CDR2 are SNHLY and FYNNEI. V lost 6 bases to trimming and J lost 9 bases; unmatched junction nucleotides: 3. This CDR3 spans 12 amino acids. The CDR3 region has the DNA TGTGCCAGCAGAGGACAGGGGCCCATTCAGTACTTC. This codes for CASRGQGPIQYF.

This clone was recorded once. The gene calls are TRBV9 and TRBJ1-6, with D maybe TRBD1 (5 bases). V was trimmed by 5 bases and J by 3 bases, leaving 9 bases between them. Per the germline V gene, CDR1 is SGDLS and CDR2 is YYNGEE. This CDR3 has 14 residues. DNA of the CDR3: TGTGCCAGCAGTGCGGGACTCTATAATTCACCCCTCCACTTT. The encoded protein is CASSAGLYNSPLHF.

This rearrangement joins TRBV30 to TRBJ2-3; possibly TRBD1 for D (6 bases). The germline V and J ends were trimmed by 5 bases and 0 bases, with 15 bases remaining between them. CDR3 size: 15 residues. CDR1 is GTSNPN, CDR2 SVGIG, per germline (reference sequence). The CDR3 loop is CAWSRTGQSTDTQYF. The CDR3 nucleotides read TGTGCCTGGTCCCGAACTGGACAGAGCACAGATACGCAGTATTTT.

The V gene is TRBV2, the J gene TRBJ2-7; 10 bases are a match to TRBD2. The CDR3 totals 15 residues. Germline V gene data show CDR1 as SNHLY and CDR2 as FYNNEI. J was trimmed by 5 bases and V by 4 bases; bases with no gene match: 8. CDR3 sequence (DNA): TGTGCCAGCAGTGCTCAAGCGGGGGGGCTCGACGAGCAGTACTTC. It is translated as CASSAQAGGLDEQYF.

The V gene is TRBV6-1, the J gene TRBJ2-3, with 7 bases matching TRBD2. Unmatched junction bases numbered 8, after V lost 7 bases and J lost 4 bases. The length of the CDR3 is 14 residues. Germline CDR1 MNHNS, CDR2 SASEGT. The CDR3 coding sequence is TGTGCCAGCACCGACCGGGGAGGGCCAGATACGCAGTATTTT. This translates into CASTDRGGPDTQYF.

The V gene is TRBV7-9, the J gene TRBJ2-7, with TRBD2 matching over 8 bases. The CDR3 totals 15 residues. With 8 bases clipped from V and 3 bases from J, the junction kept 12 bases outside the gene matches. CDR1 is SEHNR, CDR2 FQNEAQ, per germline (reference sequence). The CDR3 region has the DNA TGTGCCAGCGGCGATCCGGGCCTAGCGGGCTACGAGCAGTACTTC. Protein product: CASGDPGLAGYEQYF.

The genes are TRBV5-4 and TRBJ2-6; TRBD1 might be the D (6 bases). There are 15 residues in the CDR3. Germline lookup yields CDR1 SGHNT and CDR2 YYREEE (reference sequence). The ends were cut back, 3 bases at V and 2 bases at J, with 9 bases in the middle. The CDR3 DNA sequence: TGTGCCAGCAGCTCGACAGGTGCTGGGGCCAACGTCCTGACTTTC. Encoded protein: CASSSTGAGANVLTF. Full variable domain (rest looked up from reference TRBV5-4 and TRBJ2-6): ETGVTQSPTHLIKTRGQQVTLRCSSQSGHNTVSWYQQALGQGPQFIFQYYREEENGRGNFPPRFSGLQFPNYSSELNVNALELDDSALYLCASSSTGAGANVLTFGAGSRLTVL.

The rearrangement links TRBV29-1 to TRBJ1-3, with unresolved D. This CDR3 has 11 residues. Germline assignment: CDR1 SQVTM and CDR2 ANQGSEA. Trimming shortened V by 7 bases and J by 7 bases, and 11 bases separated the two germline ends. The CDR3 spells CSGSYGNTIYF. DNA for the CDR3: TGCAGCGGGAGCTATGGGAACACCATATATTTT.

This chain uses TRBV6-5 with TRBJ2-2; 10 nucleotides match TRBD1. Germline CDR1 is MNHEY and CDR2 is SVGAGI. V lost 8 bases, J lost 5 bases, and 5 bases stayed unmatched. The CDR3 is 14 amino acids. The CDR3 here is CASGAGQGTGELFF. CDR3 in DNA: TGTGCCAGCGGAGCGGGACAGGGGACCGGGGAGCTGTTTTTT.

The chain is built from TRBV28 and TRBJ1-4, with 9 bases aligning to TRBD1. The CDR3 length is 17 residues. In germline, CDR1 is MDHEN, CDR2 SYDVKM. The V segment lost 8 bases and the J segment 8 bases; nucleotides outside the gene matches: 18. This chain's CDR3 is CASQQGASGSAYEKLFF. The CDR3 nucleotides are TGTGCCAGCCAACAGGGGGCGTCAGGGTCAGCGTACGAAAAACTGTTTTTT.

The chain couples TRBV5-1 to TRBJ2-1; a weak D match, TRBD2 (5 bases). Germline values: CDR1 SGHRS, CDR2 YFSETQ. V was cut by 4 bases and J by 2 bases, with 13 bases left in between. This CDR3 spans 15 amino acids. CDR3 nucleotide sequence: TGCGCCAGCAGCCCGATTCCCGGGACCTACAATGAGCAGTTCTTC. It is translated as CASSPIPGTYNEQFF. Filled out from reference TRBV5-1 and TRBJ2-1, the complete variable domain reads KAGVTQTPRYLIKTRGQQVTLSCSPISGHRSVSWYQQTPGQGLQFLFEYFSETQRNKGNFPGRFSGRQFSNSRSEMNVSTLELGDSALYLCASSPIPGTYNEQFFGPGTRLTVL.

The rearrangement joins TRBV6-1 to TRBJ1-2; D unclear. This CDR3 region has 12 residues. Germline assignment: CDR1 MNHNS and CDR2 SASEGT. V lost 8 bases to trimming and J lost 6 bases, with 13 bases between them. This chain's CDR3 is CASLTVADGYTF. The CDR3 nucleotides read TGTGCCAGCCTTACAGTTGCTGATGGCTACACCTTC.

The genes are TRBV5-5 and TRBJ2-5; weak D call: TRBD1 (6 bases). The CDR3 sequence is 12 residues long. V lost 0 bases, J lost 7 bases, and 7 bases lay in between. Germline assignment: CDR1 SGHKS and CDR2 YYEKEE (reference sequence). DNA for the CDR3: TGTGCCAGCAGCTTGGAGGGGGTGACCCAGTACTTC. As protein: CASSLEGVTQYF. Together with reference TRBV5-5 and TRBJ2-5, the CDR3 gives the full variable domain: DAGVTQSPTHLIKTRGQQVTLRCSPISGHKSVSWYQQVLGQGPQFIFQYYEKEERGRGNFPDRFSARQFPNYSSELNVNALLLGDSALYLCASSLEGVTQYFGPGTRLLVL.

The chain links TRBV10-3 to TRBJ1-2; a possible D gene is TRBD1 (5 bases). V dropped 2 bases and J dropped 4 bases, with 14 bases sitting between them. The CDR3 is made up of 15 amino acids. The germline V gene encodes CDR1 ENHRY and CDR2 SYGVKD. The CDR3 is CAISEPGGDSYGYTF. CDR3 coding DNA: TGTGCCATCAGTGAGCCCGGAGGGGATAGCTATGGCTACACCTTC.

The chain links TRBV25-1 to TRBJ2-3, with a weak D call TRBD1 (5 bases). This CDR3 is 14 amino acids long. Germline values: CDR1 MGHDK, CDR2 SYGVNS. Trimming shortened V by 3 bases and J by 0 bases, and 7 bases separated the two germline ends. The CDR3 spells CASSDWTSTDTQYF. In DNA form, the CDR3 reads TGTGCCAGCAGTGATTGGACAAGCACAGATACGCAGTATTTT.

The chain links TRBV18 to TRBJ1-2, with TRBD1 as a possible D gene (5 bases). Germline loops: CDR1 KGHSH, CDR2 LQKENI. The CDR3 totals 15 residues. The V gene lost 3 bases and the J gene lost 5 bases, with 16 bases spanning the gap. The CDR3, as DNA: TGTGCCAGCTCACCCGGAGCTCAGAAGGGGTATGGCTACACCTTC. Its protein is CASSPGAQKGYGYTF.

The V call is TRBV5-1, the J call TRBJ2-7, with a tentative D call TRBD2 (6 bases). Germline CDR1 and CDR2: SGHRS and YFSETQ. This CDR3 is 15 amino acids long. The germline V and J ends were trimmed by 0 bases and 0 bases, with 10 bases remaining between them. CDR3 loop: CASSLAAGSSYEQYF. The CDR3 DNA is TGCGCCAGCAGCTTGGCTGCCGGGAGCTCCTACGAGCAGTACTTC.

The chain carries TRBV2 and TRBJ2-5; TRBD1 matches at 7 bases. Trimming took 3 bases from V and 2 from J; bases not matched to a gene: 6. The germline V gene encodes CDR1 SNHLY and CDR2 FYNNEI. The CDR3 is 15 amino acids. The CDR3 DNA reads TGTGCCAGCAGTGACCTGACAGGGAAACAAGAGACCCAGTACTTC. Its translation is CASSDLTGKQETQYF.

In this sample, this clone turned up a few times. The chain joins TRBV5-1 to TRBJ2-2; the D gene is possibly TRBD1 (5 bases). This CDR3 is 15 amino acids long. Trimming pared 3 bases from V and 2 bases from J, leaving 11 bases between. CDR1 is SGHRS and CDR2 is YFSETQ in the germline V gene. CDR3 residues: CASSSTVTNTGELFF. Here the CDR3 DNA reads TGCGCCAGCAGCTCGACAGTAACTAACACCGGGGAGCTGTTTTTT.

This sequence joins TRBV9 and TRBJ2-1; 7 bases agree with TRBD1. The length of the CDR3 is 13 residues. Germline CDR1 is SGDLS and CDR2 is YYNGEE. The V and J ends lost 4 bases and 6 bases, in that order; junction bases with no gene match: 4. The CDR3 bases are TGTGCCAGCAGCCGATGGACAGGCAATGAGCAGTTCTTC. Amino acids: CASSRWTGNEQFF.

The table lists this clone with a count of one. This chain joins TRBV2 and TRBJ2-5; a weak D match, TRBD1 (6 bases). Germline V gene sequence: CDR1 SNHLY, CDR2 FYNNEI. The CDR3 is 13 amino acids. The ends were cut back, 6 bases at V and 5 bases at J, with 13 bases in the middle. The CDR3 sequence is CASRTGQLETQYF. In DNA form, the CDR3 reads TGTGCCAGCAGGACAGGACAGCTGGAGACCCAGTACTTC.

V gene TRBV5-4 combines with J gene TRBJ2-1; D is unclear. CDR3 length: 15 residues. Germline CDR1 SGHNT, CDR2 YYREEE (reference sequence). The V gene lost 4 bases and the J gene lost 5 bases, with 16 bases spanning the gap. CDR3 residues: CASSPSPRQNNEQFF. In DNA form, the CDR3 reads TGTGCCAGCAGCCCCTCCCCTCGCCAGAACAATGAGCAGTTCTTC.